These 8 T cell receptor beta chains originate from one sample sequenced in a study of PD-1 blockade in classical Hodgkin lymphoma. Every patient was affected by relapse after autologous stem cell transplantation, while exposure to brentuximab vedotin was not uniform. Sequencing used immunoSEQ multiplex PCR; TCRdb keeps in-frame clones, though not all of them. The data contain about 86,000 clones, about 88% of them seen just once; the ten biggest clones take up about 10%. Specimen: peripheral blood mononuclear cells (PBMCs), collected before the second cycle of nivolumab. The receptors here all came from a human donor with classical Hodgkin lymphoma.

The genes are TRBV7-9 and TRBJ2-2; 8 bases are a match to TRBD1. CDR3 length: 14 residues. V was clipped by 6 bases and J by 4 bases; unmatched bases: 4. Germline CDR1 reads SEHNR; CDR2 reads FQNEAQ (reference sequence). As DNA, the CDR3 is TGTGCCAGCAGACCGGGACAGGCCACCGGGGAGCTGTTTTTT. It is translated as CASRPGQATGELFF.

This clone was detected a few times. The chain uses TRBV18 and TRBJ2-7; 11 bases are a match to TRBD2. The germline CDR1 and CDR2 sequences are KGHSH and LQKENI. The CDR3 extends over 16 amino acids. Germline trimming cut 6 bases from V and 2 bases from J; bases unmatched to any gene: 9. CDR3 DNA sequence: TGTGCCAGCTCTACCCAGGTAGCGGGAGGGACCTACGAGCAGTACTTC. Its protein product is CASSTQVAGGTYEQYF.

The rearrangement links TRBV11-2 to TRBJ2-7; TRBD1 or TRBD2 may be the D gene (5 bases each). V was shortened by 0 bases and J by 0 bases, with 9 bases between the two germline ends. The CDR3 is 15 residues long. Germline loops: CDR1 SGHAT, CDR2 FQNNGV. CDR3 nucleotides: TGTGCCAGCAGCTTAGATTGGGGGATCTCCTACGAGCAGTACTTC. This encodes CASSLDWGISYEQYF. The full variable domain, in which reference TRBV11-2 and TRBJ2-7 provide the parts outside the CDR3, is EAGVAQSPRYKIIEKRQSVAFWCNPISGHATLYWYQQILGQGPKLLIQFQNNGVVDDSQLPKDRFSAERLKGVDSTLKIQPAKLEDSAVYLCASSLDWGISYEQYFGPGTRLTVT.

The genes are TRBV4-2 and TRBJ1-4; D gene ambiguous. The germline V gene encodes CDR1 LGHNA and CDR2 YNFKEQ. The length of the CDR3 is 16 residues. With 0 bases removed from V and 7 bases from J, the gap between germline ends came to 15 bases. The CDR3: CASSQDFRSIGEKLFF. CDR3 nucleotide sequence: TGTGCCAGCAGCCAAGATTTTAGATCTATCGGTGAAAAACTGTTTTTT.

The CDR3 DNA is TGTGCCATCACCGGGACTGGGGCCAACGTCCTGACTTTC. Its translation: CAITGTGANVLTF. The chain joins TRBV10-3 to TRBJ2-6; tentative D call: TRBD2 (5 bases). The germline CDR1 and CDR2 sequences are ENHRY and SYGVKD. Trimming left V 7 bases short and J 2 bases short, with 6 bases between. The CDR3 is 13 residues long.

This clone occurred once. One end of the junction does not line up with germline, which may come from a read error. J is TRBJ1-1 and V is TRBV6-1, with TRBD1 as a possible D gene (6 bases). The CDR3 is 16 amino acids. CDR1 is MNHNS, CDR2 SASEGT, per germline. The CDR3 is CASSGRTAQGDTETFF. CDR3 nucleotide sequence: TGTGCCAGCAGTGGCAGGACAGCCCAAGGGGACACTGAAACTTTCTTT.

J is TRBJ2-7 and V is TRBV2, with D unresolved. The CDR3 has 12 amino acids. The germline gives CDR1 SNHLY, CDR2 FYNNEI. The germline V and J ends were trimmed by 8 bases and 3 bases, with 11 bases remaining between them. CDR3 nucleotides: TGTGCCAGCGACGGTGGGGACTACGAGCAGTACTTC. Protein: CASDGGDYEQYF. Looking up the rest from reference TRBV2 and TRBJ2-7 gives the full variable domain: EPEVTQTPSHQVTQMGQEVILRCVPISNHLYFYWYRQILGQKVEFLVSFYNNEISEKSEIFDDQFSVERPDGSNFTLKIRSTKLEDSAMYFCASDGGDYEQYFGPGTRLTVT.

V is TRBV18 and J is TRBJ2-3; maybe TRBD1 (8 bases). The CDR3 is made up of 17 amino acids. Germline loops: CDR1 KGHSH, CDR2 LQKENI. V was pared by 3 bases and J by 2 bases, with 18 bases between. The CDR3 region has the DNA TGTGCCAGCTCACCTAGCAACAGGGGGGGACTCACAGATACGCAGTATTTT. Amino acids: CASSPSNRGGLTDTQYF.